Following are 30 T cell receptor beta chains from one sample sequenced in a study of tumor and adjacent non-tumor tissue in lung cancer. No cell sorting was done before RNA was extracted from the tissue. The library came from three nested PCR rounds adapted from ARM-PCR protocols. TCRdb reanalysed the multiplex PCR reads using MiXCR and keeps one entry per CDR3 protein. This sample has about 80,000 distinct CDR3 sequences, with around 86% found just once. Sequencing was done on a sample of lung tumor tissue. The receptors were sampled from a woman in her forties or fifties with non-small cell lung cancer.

The V gene is TRBV11-2, the J gene TRBJ2-1; no firm D call. The V gene's germline CDR1 is SGHAT and CDR2 FQNNGV. This CDR3 is 13 amino acids long. Trimming cost V 9 bases and J 5 bases, with 14 bases left between them. As DNA, the CDR3 is TGTGCCAGGAACTTAGGTCTAAACAATGAGCAGTTCTTC. It translates to CARNLGLNNEQFF.

Worth noting for this clonotype: Compared with germline, one end of the junction differs, possibly owing to a read error. The chain carries TRBV6-2 or TRBV6-3 and TRBJ2-5; D is possibly TRBD2 (5 bases). Germline V gene lookup returns CDR1 MNHEY and CDR2 SVGEGT. The CDR3 spans 20 residues. The CDR3 DNA sequence: TGTGCCAGCAGTTACAATTACCGACGGGAAACGACTGTCCCCCAAGAGACTCAGTACTTC. Residues: CASSYNYRRETTVPQETQYF.

Worth noting for this clonotype: A much more abundant neighbour one base away suggests this may be a read error. The V gene is TRBV14, the J gene TRBJ1-2; tentative D call: TRBD1 (6 bases). The CDR3 length is 15 residues. Per the germline V gene, CDR1 is SGHDN and CDR2 is FVKESK. The CDR3 coding sequence is TGTGCCAGCAGACTCACAGGGTCTGGTAACTATGACTACACCTTC. It codes for CASRLTGSGNYDYTF.

The rearrangement links TRBV2 to TRBJ2-7; 7 bases align to TRBD2. The CDR3 extends over 14 amino acids. Per germline, CDR1 SNHLY and CDR2 FYNNEI. V lost 6 bases to trimming and J lost 1 base; unmatched junction nucleotides: 6. CDR3 nucleotides: TGTGCCAGCAGACTAGCGTTTGGGTCCTACGAGCAGTACTTC. It yields the protein CASRLAFGSYEQYF.

This chain joins TRBV6-2 or TRBV6-3 and TRBJ1-2, with a weak D call TRBD1 (5 bases). This CDR3 comprises 17 residues. V was pared by 8 bases and J by 4 bases, with 26 bases between. Per germline, CDR1 MNHEY and CDR2 SVGEGT. This chain's CDR3 is CASGFFDHYRTTYGYTF. The CDR3 DNA reads TGTGCCAGCGGTTTTTTCGACCATTACAGGACTACCTATGGCTACACCTTC.

To note about this clonotype: It is likely a read error, because the conserved phenylalanine at the end of the CDR3 is missing. This rearrangement joins TRBV20-1 to TRBJ2-7; D remains ambiguous. CDR1 DFQATT and CDR2 SNEGSKA come from the germline V gene (reference sequence). The germline V and J ends were trimmed by 0 bases and 6 bases, with 12 bases remaining between them. This CDR3 has 13 amino acids. The CDR3 region has the DNA TGCAGTGCTAGAGATGTGGTCTACCCCGAGCAGTACATC. Amino acid sequence: CSARDVVYPEQYI.

Note on this clonotype: Possible read error: a much larger clone is one base away. The V and J genes are TRBV7-9 and TRBJ2-5, with D perhaps matching TRBD2 (6 bases). CDR3 size: 17 residues. CDR1 and CDR2 from the germline V gene are SEHNR and FQNEAQ (reference sequence). The CDR3 spells CASSFVGVAENQEIQYF. The CDR3 region has the DNA TGTGCCAGCAGCTTCGTCGGAGTAGCGGAGAACCAAGAGATCCAGTACTTC.

Remarks on this clonotype: One end of the junction fails to match germline, which may point to a read error. The chain uses TRBV12-3 or TRBV12-4 and TRBJ1-6; no clear D. The CDR3 is made up of 14 amino acids. CDR3 DNA: TGTGCCAGCAGTACAACCGAGGCATATTCAACCCTCCACTTT. It specifies CASSTTEAYSTLHF.

Details on this clonotype: Relative to the germline gene, one junction end is altered; a read error may explain this. The genes are TRBV11-3 and TRBJ2-5; possibly TRBD1 for D (6 bases). Germline V gene lookup returns CDR1 SGHNT and CDR2 YENEEA. The CDR3 extends over 14 amino acids. CDR3 amino acids: CAISRDTSQETRYF. The CDR3 nucleotides read TGTGCCATCAGCCGGGACACGAGCCAAGAGACCCGGTACTTC.

V gene TRBV29-1 combines with J gene TRBJ2-2, with 8 nucleotides matching TRBD2. The CDR3 has 15 residues. The germline V gene encodes CDR1 SQVTM and CDR2 ANQGSEA. CDR3: CIVVLLAGGVGELFF. Here the CDR3 DNA reads TGCATAGTTGTTCTCCTGGCGGGAGGAGTAGGGGAGCTGTTTTTT.

As regards this clonotype: This CDR3 fails to terminate in the conserved phenylalanine or tryptophan, so it likely reflects a read error. In DNA form, the CDR3 reads TGCAACGCTGATTTCGGCAGCCAAGAGACCCAGTACTTA. It encodes CNADFGSQETQYL. The V call is TRBV29-1, the J call TRBJ2-5; D remains unclear. CDR1 and CDR2 from the germline V gene are SQVTM and ANQGSEA. The CDR3 is 13 amino acids.

On this clonotype: A much larger clone sits a single nucleotide away, making a read error possible. This rearrangement joins TRBV28 to TRBJ2-7; D not resolved. The CDR3 extends over 13 amino acids. CDR1 and CDR2 from the germline V gene are MDHEN and SYDVKM. The V end was cut by 5 bases, the J end by 4 bases, with 12 bases between. CDR3 region: CASSGVSVYEQYF. Here the CDR3 DNA reads TGTGCCAGCAGTGGGGTTTCGGTATACGAGCAGTACTTC.

Notes on this clonotype: Possible read error: a much larger clone is one base away. The CDR3 does not close with the conserved phenylalanine or tryptophan, likely indicating a read error. J is TRBJ2-7 and V is TRBV5-1; 7 bases match TRBD1. This CDR3 has 15 amino acids. V trimming: 0 bases; J trimming: 2 bases; junction bases outside the gene matches: 5. Looked up from germline, CDR1 is SGHRS and CDR2 is YFSETQ. CDR3 DNA: TGCGCCAGCAGCTTGGGTGACAGGGAGACCTACGAGCAGTACTTA. This sequence encodes CASSLGDRETYEQYL.

On this clonotype itself: The conserved final phenylalanine or tryptophan is absent from the CDR3, which likely points to a read error. The V and J genes are TRBV20-1 and TRBJ1-1, with D unresolved. Trimming removed 7 bases from V and 4 bases from J, with 19 bases in between. The CDR3 sequence is 14 residues long. CDR1 DFQATT and CDR2 SNEGSKA come from the germline V gene (reference sequence). The CDR3 is CSVTRPGDGTEAFL. Written as DNA, the CDR3 is TGCAGTGTTACCCGGCCCGGGGATGGCACTGAAGCTTTCCTT.

This clonotype was found a few times. The rearrangement uses TRBV20-1 and TRBJ2-5, with D possibly TRBD2 on 6 matching bases. Germline CDR1 is DFQATT and CDR2 is SNEGSKA (reference sequence). The CDR3 is made up of 15 amino acids. The V end lost 6 bases, the J end lost 2 bases, and 19 bases lay between the germline ends. The CDR3 DNA sequence: TGCAGTGCCCCTAAAGCGGAGGGAGGACAAGAGACCCAGTACTTC. Its protein is CSAPKAEGGQETQYF.

About this clonotype: Germline is not matched at one junction end, which may reflect a read error. The J gene is TRBJ2-7, the V gene TRBV4-1; 10 nucleotides agree with TRBD1. Germline V lookup: CDR1 MGHRA, CDR2 YSYEKL. This CDR3 has 16 residues. The CDR3 DNA is TGCGCCAGCAGCCAACAAGGACAGGGGGGACCCTACGAGCATTACTTC. Its translation is CASSQQGQGGPYEHYF.

V gene TRBV18 combines with J gene TRBJ2-5; D uncertain. The germline V gene encodes CDR1 KGHSH and CDR2 LQKENI. The germline V and J ends were trimmed by 1 base and 10 bases, with 13 bases remaining between them. This CDR3 region has 13 residues. CDR3 sequence: CASSPLAQVIQYF. CDR3 DNA sequence: TGTGCCAGCTCACCACTGGCCCAGGTGATCCAGTACTTC.

CDR3 coding DNA: TGCAGCGTTGTCCAGACAGAGGCCCGGTACTTC. This translates into CSVVQTEARYF. The gene calls are TRBV29-1 and TRBJ2-5; D is possibly TRBD1 (5 bases). Germline V gene lookup returns CDR1 SQVTM and CDR2 ANQGSEA. The CDR3 consists of 11 residues. Between the trimmed V and J ends, which lost 4 bases and 13 bases, there was a span of 16 bases. The full variable domain, completed using reference TRBV29-1 and TRBJ2-5, is SAVISQKPSRDICQRGTSLTIQCQVDSQVTMMFWYRQQPGQSLTLIATANQGSEATYESGFVIDKFPISRPNLTFSTLTVSNMSPEDSSIYLCSVVQTEARYFGPGTRLLVL.

A word on this clonotype: One end of the junction fails to match germline, which may point to a read error. V is TRBV4-3 and J is TRBJ1-6; the D is unclear. Per the germline V gene, CDR1 is LGHNA and CDR2 is YSLEER. This CDR3 contains 19 residues. The CDR3 DNA is TGCGCCAGCAGCCAAGATAGGGTGGCCTCAGGCTCCTATAATTCACTCCTCCACTTT. The encoded protein is CASSQDRVASGSYNSLLHF.

About this clonotype: Compared with germline, one end of the junction differs, possibly owing to a read error. V usage is TRBV12-3 or TRBV12-4 and J usage is TRBJ2-7; D not certain. CDR3 length: 16 residues. CDR3 loop: CVGSTRARDLPYEQYF. CDR3 DNA: TGTGTCGGCAGTACCCGAGCGAGAGACCTACCCTACGAGCAGTATTTC.

In its sample, this clonotype was seen many times. This chain uses TRBV7-2 with TRBJ1-5, with 9 bases that match TRBD1. The ends lost 5 bases at V and 4 bases at J; junction bases unmatched: 9. Germline-derived CDR1 and CDR2 are SGHTA and FQGNSA. The CDR3 sequence is 16 residues long. The CDR3 loop reads CASSPPGQGLNQPQHF. In nucleotides, the CDR3 is TGTGCCAGCAGCCCCCCGGGACAGGGTTTGAATCAGCCCCAGCATTTT.

A remark on this clonotype: The junction shows a germline mismatch at one end, possibly a read error. V is TRBV12-3 or TRBV12-4 and J is TRBJ2-3; D gene ambiguous. The CDR3 totals 15 residues. The CDR3 sequence is CDSSLETLSIDTQYF. The CDR3 DNA sequence: TGTGACAGCAGTTTAGAGACACTAAGCATAGATACACAGTATTTT.

To note about this clonotype: The junction and the germline gene differ at one end; a read error may be behind it. This chain connects TRBV5-1 to TRBJ2-1; D remains ambiguous. Germline V gene lookup returns CDR1 SGHRS and CDR2 YFSETQ. This CDR3 contains 11 residues. CDR3 DNA sequence: TGCGCCAGCAGATTGGGGAATGAGCAGTTCTTC. Protein sequence: CASRLGNEQFF.

On this clonotype itself: A read error may produce the germline difference seen at one junction end. V usage is TRBV6-2 or TRBV6-3 and J usage is TRBJ1-1, with TRBD1 identical over 8 bases. The CDR3 covers 15 residues. CDR1 and CDR2 (germline): MNHEY, SVGEGT. CDR3 nucleotide sequence: TGTGCCAGCAGTGGTGACAGGGGCGGGTACACTGGAGTTTTTTTT. Its protein is CASSGDRGGYTGVFF.

About this clonotype itself: At one boundary the junction diverges from the germline segment, which might be a read error. This rearrangement joins TRBV4-2 to TRBJ1-1; 9 bases are shared with TRBD1. The germline V gene encodes CDR1 LGHNA and CDR2 YNFKEQ. The CDR3 consists of 14 residues. The CDR3 region is CASSLNRGQGVPLF. The CDR3 DNA follows: TGTGCCAGCAGCCTCAACCGGGGACAGGGAGTGCCTCTCTTT.

This clonotype came up once. A read error may produce the germline difference seen at one junction end. This chain connects TRBV6-2 or TRBV6-3 to TRBJ2-5; no firm D call. The CDR3 covers 11 residues. Germline V CDR1 and CDR2: MNHEY, SVGEGT. CDR3 in DNA: TGTGCGAGCAGATACCTAGAGACCCAGTACTTC. Protein sequence: CASRYLETQYF.

With respect to this clonotype: At one boundary the junction diverges from the germline segment, which might be a read error. V gene TRBV6-1 combines with J gene TRBJ2-7, with 8 positions matching TRBD1. CDR1 and CDR2 from the germline V gene are MNHNS and SASEGT. The CDR3 consists of 14 residues. CDR3: CARTPTGEVYEQYF. The CDR3 nucleotides are TGTGCCAGGACTCCGACAGGGGAGGTCTACGAACAGTACTTC.

For this clonotype: At one of its ends the junction is not consistent with the germline gene, which may arise from a read error. V gene TRBV14 combines with J gene TRBJ2-7; no definite D call. The CDR3 is made up of 17 amino acids. Looked up from germline, CDR1 is SGHDN and CDR2 is FVKESK. The chain's CDR3 is CDSNQDRRIENVYEQYF. The CDR3, as DNA: TGTGACAGCAACCAAGATCGCAGGATCGAAAATGTTTACGAGCAGTACTTC.

Comments on this clonotype: Relative to the germline gene, one junction end is altered; a read error may explain this. The genes are TRBV28 and TRBJ2-1; 10 bases agree with TRBD2. Germline V gives CDR1 MDHEN, CDR2 SYDVKM. The CDR3 is 14 amino acids. CDR3 protein: CVSTLTSGYNEQFF. The CDR3 bases are TGTGTCAGCACTCTGACTAGCGGGTACAATGAGCAGTTCTTC. Based on the CDR3 plus reference TRBV28 and TRBJ2-1, the full variable domain is DVKVTQSSRYLVKRTGEKVFLECVQDMDHENMFWYRQDPGLGLRLIYFSYDVKMKEKGDIPEGYSVSREKKERFSLILESASTNQTSMYLCVSTLTSGYNEQFFGPGTRLTVL.

A few counts support this clonotype. This chain connects TRBV7-2 to TRBJ1-2, with TRBD1 matching 7 bases. V dropped 1 base and J dropped 11; count of bases not matched to a gene: 13. The CDR3 spans 15 residues. Germline V gene lookup returns CDR1 SGHTA and CDR2 FQGNSA. CDR3 coding DNA: TGTGCCAGCAGCTTAGACCACGTAGGGACAGCCCAATACACCTTC. Translating it yields CASSLDHVGTAQYTF.